The rows below give T cell receptor beta chains drawn from one sample of a study of T cell responses to AZD1222 COVID-19 vaccine. Method: immunoSEQ multiplex PCR; TCRdb's copy keeps in-frame clones and lacks some. The sample lists 150,000 to 200,000 clones, approximately 92% occurring once. The source material was peripheral blood, sampled 28 days after the second dose of the MenACWY control vaccine. The receptors come from an adult who received the MenACWY meningococcal vaccine as a control. Both conserved end residues are part of each CDR3. A D gene is named only where the DNA matches it firmly. Clone size appears in some rows only: once, few, many, or a class for an expanded clone.

d_gene,j_gene,abundance,v_gene,CDR3nt,CDR3aa
-,TRBJ2-2,-,TRBV7-6,TGTGCCAGCAGCTCCCGTCGACAGGGAGGTTCGAACACCGGGGAGCTGTTTTTT,CASSSRRQGGSNTGELFF
-,TRBJ2-3,-,TRBV27,TGTGCCAGCAGTTCTCCACCGGATACGCAGTATTTT,CASSSPPDTQYF
-,TRBJ1-2,-,TRBV5-5,TGTGCCAGCAGCTTGGCCGATGGAACTGGCTACACCTTC,CASSLADGTGYTF
-,TRBJ1-2,once,TRBV3-1/TRBV3-2,TGTGCCAGTAGCCCGGGACCTAACTATGGCTACACCTTC,CASSPGPNYGYTF
TRBD1,TRBJ1-2,-,TRBV30,TGTGCCTGGAGTTATACAGGGGGCGGCTATGGCTACACCTTC,CAWSYTGGGYGYTF
TRBD2,TRBJ2-2,-,TRBV5-1,TGCGCCAGCAGCTTCAGCGGGAGGGCGGTTGCCGGGGAGCTGTTTTTT,CASSFSGRAVAGELFF
-,TRBJ1-6,once,TRBV3-1/TRBV3-2,TGTGCCAGCAGCTCCAGCATCCCACTACTCCACTTT,CASSSSIPLLHF
-,TRBJ2-2,few,TRBV7-8,TGTGCCAGCAGCTTAGGGGGGCCGGGCACCGGGGAGCTGTTTTTT,CASSLGGPGTGELFF
TRBD1,TRBJ2-3,-,TRBV27,TGTGCCAGCAGTTCCCTCGGGACAGGGGCTAGCACAGATACGCAGTATTTT,CASSSLGTGASTDTQYF
-,TRBJ1-2,-,TRBV30,TGTGCCTGGACTCGGGGCCCGGGCAGAGACAACTATGGCTACACCTTC,CAWTRGPGRDNYGYTF
TRBD1,TRBJ1-2,-,TRBV28,TGTGCCAGCAGTTTACGGACAGGGGGGGGCTATGGCTACACCTTC,CASSLRTGGGYGYTF
-,TRBJ1-2,once,TRBV5-1,TGCGCCAGCAGCTTGTCAGATGGCTACACCTTC,CASSLSDGYTF
TRBD1,TRBJ1-5,-,TRBV29-1,TGCAGCGTTGGGGACAGAAGCAATCAGCCCCAGCATTTT,CSVGDRSNQPQHF
-,TRBJ2-3,-,TRBV11-2,TGTGCCAGCAGCACCCCCCACCTAACACCCTCACGCACAGATACGCAGTATTTT,CASSTPHLTPSRTDTQYF
TRBD1,TRBJ1-6,-,TRBV3-1/TRBV3-2,TGTGCCAGCAGCTTTCCGCCGGGACAGGGCTATTCACCCCTCCACTTT,CASSFPPGQGYSPLHF
-,TRBJ1-3,-,TRBV3-1/TRBV3-2,TGTGCCAGCAGCCAACGGGAAAACACCATATATTTT,CASSQRENTIYF
TRBD1,TRBJ1-2,-,TRBV14,TGTGCCAGCAGCTACAGGGGCACCTATGGCTACACCTTC,CASSYRGTYGYTF
-,TRBJ2-7,-,TRBV15,TGTGCCACCATCCAGAGAAAGGACTTGGTCTACGAGCAGTACTTC,CATIQRKDLVYEQYF
-,TRBJ2-4,-,TRBV28,TGTGCCAGCACCTGGACAGCCTTTAACATTCAGTACTTC,CASTWTAFNIQYF
-,TRBJ1-1,-,TRBV6-4,TGTGCCAGCAGTGAAAGGGATGACACTGAAGCTTTCTTT,CASSERDDTEAFF
-,TRBJ1-6,once,TRBV6-2/TRBV6-3,TGTGCCAGCAGTGACCCCAGGGATCCGCTGCACTTT,CASSDPRDPLHF
-,TRBJ1-5,-,TRBV4-3,TGCGCCAGCAGCCAATCCGGGGATCAGCCCCAGCATTTT,CASSQSGDQPQHF
-,TRBJ1-3,-,TRBV7-9,TGTGCCAGCAGCTTAGCGCTGGCGGCCTTTGGAAACACCATATATTTT,CASSLALAAFGNTIYF
-,TRBJ2-1,-,TRBV27,TGTGCCAGTATGAATGAGCAGTTCTTC,CASMNEQFF
-,TRBJ2-7,once,TRBV28,TGTGCCAGCCGTTATCCCAGGGGCGACGAGCAGTACTTC,CASRYPRGDEQYF
TRBD1,TRBJ1-2,-,TRBV3-1/TRBV3-2,TGTGCCAGCAGCCAAGGTCGGACAGGGGGCGGGAAGTATGGCTACACCTTC,CASSQGRTGGGKYGYTF
-,TRBJ2-7,-,TRBV28,TGTGCCAGCGGAGGTGGAGTGGTCTACGAGCAGTACTTC,CASGGGVVYEQYF
-,TRBJ1-2,-,TRBV7-2,TGTGCCAGCAGCCCCCCGGCGGGTATGGACTATGGCTACACCTTC,CASSPPAGMDYGYTF
TRBD2,TRBJ2-1,once,TRBV11-2,TGTGCCAGCAGCCGTTTCCCCACTAGCGGGCAGCATAACAATGAGCAGTTCTTC,CASSRFPTSGQHNNEQFF
-,TRBJ2-7,-,TRBV5-1,TGCGCCAGCAGCTTGGATGGCTACCGTTCCTACGAGCAGTACTTC,CASSLDGYRSYEQYF
TRBD1,TRBJ1-4,-,TRBV6-6,TGTGCCAGCAGAGACACAGGGGGCGGGGGTAATGAAAAACTGTTTTTT,CASRDTGGGGNEKLFF
TRBD1,TRBJ2-1,-,TRBV5-1,TGCGCCAGCAGCTTGGAGCGGGACAGGGTTTACAATGAGCAGTTCTTC,CASSLERDRVYNEQFF
TRBD1,TRBJ1-2,-,TRBV27,TGTGCCAGCTGGGACAGGGGTAGGGACTATGGCTACACCTTC,CASWDRGRDYGYTF
-,TRBJ1-1,-,TRBV19,TGTGCCAGTGCCATTCCCGGGAGCCTGAACACTGAAGCTTTCTTT,CASAIPGSLNTEAFF
-,TRBJ1-2,-,TRBV7-2,TGTGCCAGCAGCCCCCGGGACGGAAACTATGGCTACACCTTC,CASSPRDGNYGYTF
TRBD2,TRBJ2-5,-,TRBV19,TGTGCCAGTAGCCACCGACTAGCGGGGTTACAAGAGACCCAGTACTTC,CASSHRLAGLQETQYF
-,TRBJ1-6,-,TRBV3-1/TRBV3-2,TGTGCCAGCAGCCAAGAAGGTAACGGACCCCTCCACTTT,CASSQEGNGPLHF